A single sample is the source of the 7 T cell receptor beta chains below, sequenced in a study of beta chain features in type 1 diabetes. Expressed TCRB transcripts were sequenced because the isolated RNA had all been reverse transcribed beforehand. Generated by immunoSEQ multiplex PCR, the TCRdb table keeps only in-frame clones and is missing some. The sample yields 150,000 to 200,000 clones, 13% seen once. The sample was central memory CD4+ T cells from blood. These receptor sequences come from a woman aged 18-30 years in good health.

The CDR3 sequence is CASKLTGIEQFF. CDR3 sequence (DNA): TGTGCCAGCAAACTAACGGGGATTGAGCAGTTCTTC. V and J are TRBV7-2 and TRBJ2-1; tentatively, D is TRBD2 (5 bases). CDR3 length equals 12 residues. Between the trimmed V and J ends, which lost 7 bases and 9 bases, there was a span of 13 bases. From germline, CDR1 is SGHTA and CDR2 FQGNSA.

Notes on this clone: Different DNA sequences within this sample yield the same CDR3. The chain couples TRBV7-2 to TRBJ2-7; D unclear. The V gene lost 5 bases and the J gene lost 4 bases, with 6 bases spanning the gap. Germline loops: CDR1 SGHTA, CDR2 FQGNSA. The CDR3 is made up of 11 amino acids. The DNA of the CDR3 is TGTGCCAGCAGCCCGCTATACGAGCAGTACTTC. Translating it yields CASSPLYEQYF.

The CDR3 spells CATKEQGSSYEQYF. The DNA for the CDR3 is TGTGCCACAAAGGAACAGGGGTCTTCCTACGAGCAGTACTTC. The V gene is TRBV19, the J gene TRBJ2-7; 7 bases line up with TRBD1. V was clipped by 10 bases and J by 1 base; unmatched bases: 10. The CDR3 is made up of 14 amino acids. Germline CDR1 LNHDA, CDR2 SQIVND (reference sequence).

This clone was counted between two and nine times. This chain connects TRBV7-9 to TRBJ1-5; 9 bases map to TRBD1. The germline V gene encodes CDR1 SEHNR and CDR2 FQNEAQ (reference sequence). J lost 6 bases, V lost 5 bases, and 8 bases had no gene match. The CDR3 loop spans 15 amino acids. Here the CDR3 reads CASSRGQGKIQPQHF. DNA for the CDR3: TGTGCCAGCAGCCGGGGACAGGGAAAGATTCAGCCCCAGCATTTT.

The chain links TRBV6-6 to TRBJ2-5, with 7 positions matching TRBD1. This CDR3 has 13 amino acids. Unmatched junction bases numbered 6, after V lost 6 bases and J lost 5 bases. In germline, CDR1 is MNHNY, CDR2 SVGAGI (reference sequence). The CDR3 coding sequence is TGTGCCAGCAGGGACAGGCCGAAGGAGACCCAGTACTTC. Amino acid sequence: CASRDRPKETQYF.

The rearrangement joins TRBV7-2 to TRBJ1-3, with a weak D call TRBD1 (5 bases). The length of the CDR3 is 16 residues. The germline V gene encodes CDR1 SGHTA and CDR2 FQGNSA. The V end lost 1 base, the J end lost 4 bases, and 14 bases lay between the germline ends. The CDR3 bases are TGTGCCAGCAGCTTAGAGGGGCATTTATGGGGAAACACCATATATTTT. Protein product: CASSLEGHLWGNTIYF.

J is TRBJ2-1 and V is TRBV7-2; TRBD1 aligns across 7 bases. The CDR3 consists of 12 residues. Trimming cost V 5 bases and J 12 bases; bases outside gene matches: 7. The V gene's germline CDR1 is SGHTA and CDR2 FQGNSA. CDR3 in amino acids: CASSKSGTVQFF. The DNA of the CDR3 is TGTGCCAGCAGCAAGTCCGGGACAGTGCAGTTCTTC. The variable domain in full, with the rest retrieved from reference TRBV7-2 and TRBJ2-1, is GAGVSQSPSNKVTEKGKDVELRCDPISGHTALYWYRQSLGQGLEFLIYFQGNSAPDKSGLPSDRFSAERTGGSVSTLTIQRTQQEDSAVYLCASSKSGTVQFFGPGTRLTVL.